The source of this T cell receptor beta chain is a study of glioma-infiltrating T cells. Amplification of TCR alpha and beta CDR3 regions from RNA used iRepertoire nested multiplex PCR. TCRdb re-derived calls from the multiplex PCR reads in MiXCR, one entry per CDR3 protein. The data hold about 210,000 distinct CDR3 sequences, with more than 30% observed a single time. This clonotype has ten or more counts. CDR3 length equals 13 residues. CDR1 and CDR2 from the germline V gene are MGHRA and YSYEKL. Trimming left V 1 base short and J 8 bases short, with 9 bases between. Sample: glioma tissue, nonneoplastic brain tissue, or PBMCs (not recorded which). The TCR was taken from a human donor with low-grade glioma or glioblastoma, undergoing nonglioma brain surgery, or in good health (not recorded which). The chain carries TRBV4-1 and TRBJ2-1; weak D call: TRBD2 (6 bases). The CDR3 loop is CASSQGGGDEQFF. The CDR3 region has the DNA TGCGCCAGCAGCCAAGGGGGAGGCGATGAGCAGTTCTTC.